Each of the 10 T cell receptor beta chains below was sequenced from the same sample in a study of blood T cell repertoires in COVID-19. Only in-frame clones appear in the TCRdb table, and some are missing; sequencing was by immunoSEQ multiplex PCR. Here the sample spans approximately 90,000 clones, 70% to 85% being singletons. Sequenced material: peripheral blood. The receptors shown here come from a man aged 55 to 69 with acute or convalescent COVID-19.

Written as DNA, the CDR3 is TGTGCCACCAGTGAATCCCAGGATCAGCCCCAGCATTTT. This translates into CATSESQDQPQHF. V gene TRBV24-1 combines with J gene TRBJ1-5, with D unclear. CDR1 KGHDR and CDR2 SFDVKD come from the germline V gene. V was shortened by 4 bases and J by 5 bases, with 8 bases between the two germline ends. This CDR3 region has 13 residues.

The genes are TRBV7-9 and TRBJ1-5, with 9 nucleotides matching TRBD1. With 3 bases clipped from V and 6 bases from J, the junction kept 0 bases outside the gene matches. From germline, CDR1 is SEHNR and CDR2 FQNEAQ (reference sequence). CDR3 length: 13 residues. CDR3 coding DNA: TGTGCCAGCAGCTTGGACAGGGGTCAGCCCCAGCATTTT. Translation: CASSLDRGQPQHF.

The chain recombines TRBV7-9 with TRBJ2-2, with 7 bases identical to TRBD2. The germline CDR1 and CDR2 sequences are SEHNR and FQNEAQ (reference sequence). CDR3 length: 13 amino acids. V lost 8 bases to trimming and J lost 1 base; unmatched junction nucleotides: 1. This CDR3 is CASPSGNTGELFF. The CDR3 DNA reads TGTGCCAGCCCTAGCGGGAACACCGGGGAGCTGTTTTTT.

The chain combines TRBV28 with TRBJ1-2; D not resolved. The CDR3 contains 16 residues. V was cut by 4 bases and J by 7 bases, with 22 bases left in between. Germline lookup yields CDR1 MDHEN and CDR2 SYDVKM. Here the CDR3 reads CASSSPSDGLSGGYTF. CDR3 nucleotides: TGTGCCAGCAGTTCACCTTCTGACGGGTTGAGTGGTGGCTACACCTTC.

The V call is TRBV11-2, the J call TRBJ1-5; TRBD1 aligns across 7 bases. Germline-derived CDR1 and CDR2 are SGHAT and FQNNGV. The CDR3 is 16 residues long. Trimming took 5 bases from V and 0 from J; bases not matched to a gene: 7. CDR3 residues: CASSGTAFYSNQPQHF. CDR3 nucleotide sequence: TGTGCCAGCAGCGGGACAGCTTTTTATAGCAATCAGCCCCAGCATTTT.

The table lists this clone with a few counts. This chain uses TRBV12-3 or TRBV12-4 with TRBJ2-5, with 9 bases identical to TRBD1. V lost 5 bases and J lost 11; bases outside the gene matches: 6. The CDR3 contains 12 residues. DNA for the CDR3: TGTGCCAGCAGTCTCGGGACAGGGACACAGTACTTC. It codes for CASSLGTGTQYF.

The chain uses TRBV7-8 and TRBJ1-2; possibly TRBD1 for D (5 bases). This CDR3 comprises 15 residues. Trimming cost V 2 bases and J 8 bases, with 18 bases left between them. CDR1 and CDR2 (germline): SGHVS, FQNEAQ. CDR3 protein: CASSLSQGPAVGYTF. The DNA of the CDR3 is TGTGCCAGCAGCTTATCCCAGGGTCCTGCGGTGGGCTACACCTTC.

DNA of the CDR3: TGTGCCAGCAGCTATGGAGGTAGCAATGAGCAGTTCTTC. It translates to CASSYGGSNEQFF. The chain has TRBV5-6 and TRBJ2-1, with D possibly being TRBD2 (5 bases). The V gene's germline CDR1 is SGHDT and CDR2 YYEEEE. V dropped 3 bases and J dropped 6 bases, with 10 bases sitting between them. This CDR3 is 13 amino acids long.

The V gene is TRBV5-4, the J gene TRBJ2-7; D remains unclear. Germline V gene sequence: CDR1 SGHNT, CDR2 YYREEE (reference sequence). The CDR3 runs to 13 residues. V dropped 5 bases and J dropped 6 bases, with 15 bases sitting between them. DNA for the CDR3: TGTGCCAGCAGTTCCGGCGCGGATAGCGAGCAGTACTTC. Translated, it gives CASSSGADSEQYF.

This chain uses TRBV19 with TRBJ2-1, with a tentative D call TRBD2 (6 bases). Germline CDR1 reads LNHDA; CDR2 reads SQIVND (reference sequence). CDR3 length: 13 residues. Trimming stripped 5 bases from V and 7 bases from J, with 12 bases between. This CDR3 reads CASSARGRNEQFF. In DNA form, the CDR3 reads TGTGCCAGTAGTGCGCGTGGGAGGAATGAGCAGTTCTTC.